The 12 T cell receptor beta chains presented below share a single source sample, sequenced in a study of PD-1 blockade in classical Hodgkin lymphoma. The data were produced by immunoSEQ multiplex PCR, yet TCRdb's version contains in-frame clones alone and is incomplete. The sample includes 12,000 or so clones, around 82% of them seen just once. Each patient experienced a relapse that followed autologous stem cell transplantation, and brentuximab vedotin exposure varied. Investigators obtained CD8+ T cells from thawed PBMCs by magnetic negative selection. Sequenced here: CD8+ T cells from blood, sampled at baseline. The receptors stem from a human donor with classical Hodgkin lymphoma.

The V call is TRBV5-6, the J call TRBJ2-7; 7 bases are a match to TRBD2. CDR3 length: 14 residues. With 1 base clipped from V and 6 bases from J, the junction kept 7 bases outside the gene matches. Germline CDR1 and CDR2: SGHDT and YYEEEE. CDR3 protein: CASSLLAGDGEQYF. CDR3 nucleotide sequence: TGTGCCAGCAGCTTGTTGGCGGGAGATGGCGAGCAGTACTTC.

V usage is TRBV6-5 and J usage is TRBJ1-3; D remains unclear. Looked up from germline, CDR1 is MNHEY and CDR2 is SVGAGI. Trimming removed 2 bases at V and 0 bases at J, with 11 bases between. The CDR3 spans 16 residues. Here the CDR3 reads CASSYDSGLSGNTIYF. CDR3 coding DNA: TGTGCCAGCAGTTACGATAGCGGGCTCTCTGGAAACACCATATATTTT.

V usage is TRBV5-8 and J usage is TRBJ2-2, with 10 bases fitting TRBD1. J gave up 7 bases and V 2 bases, and 2 bases lay outside the gene matches. The CDR3 is made up of 14 amino acids. Germline values: CDR1 SGHTS, CDR2 YDEGEE. CDR3 bases: TGTGCCAGCAGCTTCGGGACAGGGGACGGGGAGCTGTTTTTT. It translates to CASSFGTGDGELFF.

This clone appeared a single time. The chain has TRBV10-3 and TRBJ2-1; D remains ambiguous. The germline V gene has CDR1 ENHRY and CDR2 SYGVKD. The CDR3 length is 15 residues. Trimming shortened V by 6 bases and J by 2 bases, and 14 bases separated the two germline ends. The DNA of the CDR3 is TGTGCCATCAGCGGAAATTCCTACCCCTACAATGAGCAGTTCTTC. Its protein product is CAISGNSYPYNEQFF.

This chain uses TRBV10-3 with TRBJ2-6; the D is unclear. Trimming removed 7 bases at V and 3 bases at J, with 10 bases between. Germline V gene data show CDR1 as ENHRY and CDR2 as SYGVKD. The CDR3 spans 14 residues. CDR3 bases: TGTGCCATCACCGGTACTCGTGGGGCCAACGTCCTGACTTTC. Residues: CAITGTRGANVLTF.

The sample holds one count of this clone. The V gene is TRBV6-6, the J gene TRBJ2-1; tentative D call: TRBD1 (5 bases). Germline lookup yields CDR1 MNHNY and CDR2 SVGAGI (reference sequence). This CDR3 region has 15 residues. Deletions cut 0 bases from V and 5 bases from J, with 11 bases between. For the CDR3, the DNA is TGTGCCAGCAGTTACTCGGACAACCAGAACAATGAGCAGTTCTTC. Protein sequence: CASSYSDNQNNEQFF.

The chain carries TRBV13 and TRBJ2-1, with 7 bases aligning to TRBD1. This CDR3 is 15 amino acids long. Germline CDR1 is PRHDT and CDR2 is FYEKMQ (reference sequence). With V trimmed by 0 bases and J by 4 bases, 3 bases remained unmatched. The CDR3 DNA reads as TGTGCCAGCAGCTTAGGCAGGGACAGTTACAATGAGCAGTTCTTC. It specifies CASSLGRDSYNEQFF.

The genes are TRBV6-5 and TRBJ1-1, with D possibly being TRBD1 (5 bases). From germline, CDR1 is MNHEY and CDR2 SVGAGI. V was trimmed by 8 bases and J by 4 bases, leaving 8 bases between them. The CDR3 is 11 amino acids. The CDR3 sequence is CASGGITEAFF. CDR3 nucleotides: TGTGCCAGCGGGGGAATCACTGAAGCTTTCTTT.

The chain has TRBV10-1 and TRBJ1-4, with 8 positions matching TRBD1. The CDR3 covers 12 residues. Trimming cost V 10 bases and J 8 bases; bases outside gene matches: 6. CDR1 and CDR2 from the germline V gene are WNHNN and SYGVQD (reference sequence). CDR3 in DNA: TGCGCCACCAGGGGGCGAGGGGAAAAACTGTTTTTT. Its translation is CATRGRGEKLFF.

CDR3 bases: TGTGCCAGCAGCTACTTAGCGGGACAAGAGACCCAGTACTTC. Translating gives CASSYLAGQETQYF. The chain recombines TRBV7-2 with TRBJ2-5, with 8 bases lining up with TRBD2. In germline, CDR1 is SGHTA, CDR2 FQGNSA. The CDR3 has 14 residues. V was pared by 4 bases and J by 2 bases, with 3 bases of the junction left unmatched.

V is TRBV11-2 and J is TRBJ1-1; no reliable D call. Trimming shortened V by 0 bases and J by 6 bases, and 11 bases separated the two germline ends. Germline CDR1 is SGHAT and CDR2 is FQNNGV. The length of the CDR3 is 14 residues. The DNA for the CDR3 is TGTGCCAGCAGCTTAGAGAATAGAGGGCCTGAAGCTTTCTTT. Translated, it gives CASSLENRGPEAFF. Complete variable domain (other parts from reference TRBV11-2 and TRBJ1-1): EAGVAQSPRYKIIEKRQSVAFWCNPISGHATLYWYQQILGQGPKLLIQFQNNGVVDDSQLPKDRFSAERLKGVDSTLKIQPAKLEDSAVYLCASSLENRGPEAFFGQGTRLTVV.

The rearrangement links TRBV6-1 to TRBJ2-3; D is perhaps TRBD1 (6 bases). CDR3 length: 16 residues. Germline V CDR1 and CDR2: MNHNS, SASEGT. V lost 3 bases and J 8 bases, leaving 21 bases between the germline ends. CDR3 sequence: CASSEGRGTPSATQYF. The CDR3 DNA is TGTGCCAGCAGTGAGGGCAGGGGTACCCCCTCGGCTACGCAGTATTTT.